The 8 T cell receptor beta chains below all came from one sample that was sequenced in a study of OX40 agonist ivuxolimab in advanced cancers. Only in-frame clones appear in the TCRdb table, and some are missing; sequencing was by immunoSEQ multiplex PCR. The sample holds 85,000 to 100,000 clones, roughly nine tenths seen once. The sample was CD4+ or CD8+ T cells sorted from blood, taken in a trial of the OX40 agonist ivuxolimab. These receptor sequences come from an adult with an advanced solid tumor such as melanoma, head and neck, liver or kidney cancer.

This clone is a singleton in its sample. V gene TRBV27 combines with J gene TRBJ1-6; no firm D call. Per germline, CDR1 MNHEY and CDR2 SMNVEV (reference sequence). The CDR3 runs 13 residues. Trimming stripped 5 bases from V and 6 bases from J, with 8 bases between. The CDR3 sequence: CASSPYGNSPLHF. In DNA, the CDR3 is TGTGCCAGCAGTCCATATGGTAATTCACCCCTCCACTTT.

The chain recombines TRBV18 with TRBJ2-7; 10 bases align to TRBD1. The CDR3 length is 15 residues. From germline, CDR1 is KGHSH and CDR2 LQKENI. J gave up 2 bases and V 2 bases, and 3 bases lay outside the gene matches. CDR3 in DNA: TGTGCCAGCTCACCATCAGGACAGGGGGCCTACGAGCAGTACTTC. It specifies CASSPSGQGAYEQYF.

This CDR3 reads CAISESVGSTDTQYF. The CDR3 region has the DNA TGTGCCATCAGTGAGTCGGTAGGAAGCACAGATACGCAGTATTTT. The V gene is TRBV10-3, the J gene TRBJ2-3; D is undetermined. The V and J ends lost 0 bases and 0 bases respectively, with 7 bases between them. Per germline, CDR1 ENHRY and CDR2 SYGVKD. This CDR3 has 15 residues.

The rearrangement uses TRBV7-9 and TRBJ2-1; D gene ambiguous. The germline gives CDR1 SEHNR, CDR2 FQNEAQ (reference sequence). Trimming pared 5 bases from V and 6 bases from J, leaving 2 bases between. The CDR3 has 10 amino acids. CDR3 amino acids: CASSGNEQFF. In DNA, the CDR3 is TGTGCCAGCAGCGGCAATGAGCAGTTCTTC.

This chain links TRBV11-2 with TRBJ2-1; D remains unclear. Per germline, CDR1 SGHAT and CDR2 FQNNGV. The CDR3 length is 15 residues. V was cut by 5 bases and J by 0 bases, with 11 bases left in between. CDR3 loop: CASSLHGPSYNEQFF. CDR3 in DNA: TGTGCCAGCAGCCTCCACGGGCCCTCCTACAATGAGCAGTTCTTC.

The J gene is TRBJ2-5, the V gene TRBV29-1, with 8 bases identical to TRBD2. CDR1 is SQVTM and CDR2 is ANQGSEA in the germline V gene. J lost 3 bases, V lost 6 bases, and 15 bases had no gene match. CDR3 length: 16 amino acids. In nucleotides, the CDR3 is TGCAGCGTGAAGACTAGCGCGGACCTAATCGAAGAGACCCAGTACTTC. It encodes CSVKTSADLIEETQYF. The full variable domain, rest sourced from reference TRBV29-1 and TRBJ2-5, is SAVISQKPSRDICQRGTSLTIQCQVDSQVTMMFWYRQQPGQSLTLIATANQGSEATYESGFVIDKFPISRPNLTFSTLTVSNMSPEDSSIYLCSVKTSADLIEETQYFGPGTRLLVL.

This chain links TRBV27 with TRBJ2-1, with no clear D. Trimming cost V 5 bases and J 9 bases, with 8 bases left between them. The CDR3 has 11 residues. The germline V gene has CDR1 MNHEY and CDR2 SMNVEV (reference sequence). The CDR3 loop reads CASSRAGEQFF. CDR3 sequence (DNA): TGTGCCAGCAGTCGGGCTGGTGAGCAGTTCTTC.

The V gene is TRBV6-5, the J gene TRBJ2-7, with unresolved D. Germline values: CDR1 MNHEY, CDR2 SVGAGI. V lost 10 bases, J lost 1 base, and 20 bases lay in between. The CDR3 loop spans 15 amino acids. The CDR3 sequence: CAITKDPVGSYEQYF. The CDR3 DNA reads TGTGCCATCACCAAGGACCCCGTGGGGTCCTACGAGCAGTACTTC.